The sequence of this T cell receptor (beta chain) was determined in a study of CD8 T cells in Susac syndrome (dated by TCRdb to about 2019). Study-wide context: Among the sequenced Susac syndrome patients, five or six had clinically active disease and fewer than ten were in clinical remission. Susac syndrome patients were therapy-naive, on corticosteroids (some also receiving IVIg), or on IVIg alone at blood withdrawal. Whether CD8+ T cell activation and differentiation in Susac syndrome was antigen driven was tested using repertoire sequencing. CD8+ T cell repertoire clonality was compared between over 9 healthy donors, approximately 14 Susac syndrome patients and 15 or so multiple sclerosis patients. Study-wide conclusions, independent of this receptor: Susac syndrome CD8+ repertoires showed clonal expansion, highest in CD8+ TEMRA cells and greater in clinically active than remitting patients. The number of individuals in the TCR sequencing and HLA analysis was acknowledged as relatively small. Looking at Susac-specific public clones, the researchers identified about 15 in the total CD8+ repertoire and a few in the CD8+ TEMRA repertoire.

Regarding this clonotype: Which antigen it targets is not known. No base-level quality is on record; no much larger clone is a single base apart.

High-throughput TCR beta sequencing profiled peripheral blood CD8+ and CD4+ T cells from healthy donors, Susac syndrome patients and multiple sclerosis patients. Recently defined diagnostic criteria for definite or probable disease were met by the Susac syndrome patients. Bulk CD8+ and CD4+ T cells were purified by magnetic negative isolation, whereas CD8+ TEMRA cells were enriched by FACS. Blood was drawn into EDTA tubes, processed within 24 hours, and PBMCs were isolated by density gradient centrifugation. PBMCs intended for TCR sequencing were cryopreserved in liquid nitrogen and were subsequently thawed in a 37 degrees C water bath. The sorted or isolated CD4+, CD8+ and CD8+ TEMRA cells reached a purity of at least 90%. The CDR1 and CDR2 encoded by the germline V gene (reference sequence) are DFQATT and SNEGSKA. Taken from cysteine to phenylalanine, the CDR3 has 17 residues. Of all the DNA, just the CDR3 is kept, 51 bases in frame from base 1. V is clipped by 5 bases and J by 1 base, and the sequence between their germline boundaries is 23 bases long.

RNA was extracted using the RNeasy kit, and about 0.45 to 1 microgram was reverse transcribed with random hexamers. The immunoSEQ multiplex PCR assay, covering 54 Vbeta and 13 Jbeta segments, was used to amplify TCR beta CDR3 regions. To correct PCR amplification bias, a synthetic template baseline was used for both primer optimization and computational correction. Under the source paper's analysis protocol: Reads were annotated to V, D and J genes per IMGT and analyzed with immunoSEQ Analyzer, keeping only productive sequences. Clonality was calculated as one minus the Shannon entropy normalized by log2 of the number of productive unique sequences. Public and private clones were assessed among the 100 most prevalent clones of each patient and control. Susac-specific clones were defined as absent from healthy and MS cohorts, approximately 1,000 published viral clones and other ImmuneACCESS disease sequences. Starting from the raw public reads, TCRdb applied fastp trimming at Q25, assembled clones with MiXCR and retained in-frame beta chains. Identical CDR3 proteins give one entry, which carries the most common genes and DNA. TCRdb, rather than the study authors, made the V and J calls. This sample gives about 130,000 distinct CDR3 sequences in total; around 94% of them show up just once. Together, the top ten hold 0.2% to 0.25% of the sample.

This clonotype was obtained from a human donor with Susac syndrome. The sequenced material came from CD8+ T cells from PBMCs. Recombination connected TRBV20-1 to TRBJ1-2; the D segment cannot be called with confidence. The DNA sequence is as follows: TGCAGTGCTCCACTCTGGGTCGGATCCAGTAATAACTATGGCTACACCTTC. It translates as CSAPLWVGSSNNYGYTF.